The next 20 T cell receptor beta chains were all read from a single sample in a study of cytotoxic CD8 clonotypes in ibrutinib-treated CLL. TCRdb's table, derived via immunoSEQ multiplex PCR, lists solely in-frame clones and lacks some. The table shows some 310,000 clones, with roughly 79% occurring only once. The sequences come from PBMCs, collected before ibrutinib treatment. These receptors came from a human donor with chronic lymphocytic leukemia.

This chain connects TRBV15 to TRBJ2-1, with D uncertain. The CDR3 spans 11 residues. V was shortened by 8 bases and J by 10 bases, with 12 bases between the two germline ends. Germline loops: CDR1 LNHNV, CDR2 YYDKDF (reference sequence). CDR3 nucleotide sequence: TGTGCCACCTTGGGGTTGCGGGAGCAGTTCTTC. It is translated as CATLGLREQFF.

This rearrangement joins TRBV2 to TRBJ2-7; D is uncertain. The CDR3 covers 13 residues. V dropped 6 bases and J dropped 7 bases, with 16 bases sitting between them. Per the germline V gene, CDR1 is SNHLY and CDR2 is FYNNEI. CDR3 bases: TGTGCCAGCAGGAAAAACGCGAGGAAGGAGCAGTACTTC. Its translation: CASRKNARKEQYF. Full variable domain (remainder filled in from reference TRBV2 and TRBJ2-7): EPEVTQTPSHQVTQMGQEVILRCVPISNHLYFYWYRQILGQKVEFLVSFYNNEISEKSEIFDDQFSVERPDGSNFTLKIRSTKLEDSAMYFCASRKNARKEQYFGPGTRLTVT.

This rearrangement joins TRBV2 to TRBJ2-2; D uncertain. Per the germline V gene, CDR1 is SNHLY and CDR2 is FYNNEI. The CDR3 consists of 13 residues. V was clipped by 7 bases and J by 5 bases, with 11 bases between them. The CDR3 protein is CASTGRETGELFF. The CDR3 DNA reads as TGTGCCAGCACTGGTCGAGAGACCGGGGAGCTGTTTTTT.

A word on this clone: The identical CDR3 is also encoded by other nucleotide sequences in the sample. The CDR3 region is CASSLGTGYTDTQYF. The CDR3 DNA follows: TGCGCCAGCAGCTTGGGGACAGGATACACAGATACGCAGTATTTT. The chain links TRBV5-1 to TRBJ2-3, with TRBD1 identical over 7 bases. Germline V CDR1 and CDR2: SGHRS, YFSETQ. The CDR3 runs to 15 residues. Losses at the gene ends were 0 bases for V and 2 bases for J; bases not matched to a gene: 3.

The chain joins TRBV7-6 to TRBJ2-7, with D tentatively TRBD2 (5 bases). The CDR3 length is 12 residues. V lost 4 bases to trimming and J lost 7 bases, with 11 bases between them. Germline assignment: CDR1 SGHVS and CDR2 FNYEAQ. The CDR3: CASSSARTEQYF. CDR3 nucleotide sequence: TGTGCCAGCAGCTCAGCTAGGACTGAGCAGTACTTC.

This clone was counted once. This rearrangement joins TRBV30 to TRBJ2-7; D tentatively reads TRBD1 or TRBD2 (5 bases each). Per the germline V gene, CDR1 is GTSNPN and CDR2 is SVGIG (reference sequence). V was shortened by 3 bases and J by 8 bases, with 17 bases between the two germline ends. This CDR3 is 13 amino acids long. CDR3 nucleotides: TGTGCCTGGAGGATAGTAGCGAGGGACCAGCAGTACTTC. Its translation is CAWRIVARDQQYF.

The chain joins TRBV7-9 to TRBJ2-7; D may be TRBD2 (6 bases). V lost 5 bases, J lost 1 base, and 15 bases lay in between. The CDR3 consists of 15 residues. CDR1 SEHNR and CDR2 FQNEAQ come from the germline V gene (reference sequence). DNA for the CDR3: TGTGCCAGCAGCCCTCCTTCGGGGACTTCCTACGAGCAGTACTTC. Amino acids: CASSPPSGTSYEQYF. The full variable domain, rest sourced from reference TRBV7-9 and TRBJ2-7, is DTGVSQNPRHKITKRGQNVTFRCDPISEHNRLYWYRQTLGQGPEFLTYFQNEAQLEKSRLLSDRFSAERPKGSFSTLEIQRTEQGDSAMYLCASSPPSGTSYEQYFGPGTRLTVT.

The CDR3 DNA is TGTGCCAGCAGCGGAGGACTAGGACTGAACAATGAGCAGTTCTTC. Its translation: CASSGGLGLNNEQFF. V usage is TRBV6-1 and J usage is TRBJ2-1, with 7 bases aligning to TRBD2. CDR3 length: 15 residues. CDR1 and CDR2 from the germline V gene are MNHNS and SASEGT. V was clipped by 6 bases and J by 5 bases; unmatched bases: 10.

This rearrangement joins TRBV6-4 to TRBJ2-3; 8 bases fit TRBD2. V was pared by 3 bases and J by 1 base, with 0 bases of the junction left unmatched. Germline CDR1 reads MRHNA; CDR2 reads SNTAGT. The CDR3 loop spans 14 amino acids. The CDR3 reads CASSETSGTDTQYF. The CDR3 bases are TGTGCCAGCAGTGAGACTAGCGGCACAGATACGCAGTATTTT.

The chain is built from TRBV7-9 and TRBJ1-1; D is uncertain. Germline-derived CDR1 and CDR2 are SEHNR and FQNEAQ (reference sequence). This CDR3 region has 13 residues. V was cut by 8 bases and J by 6 bases, with 16 bases left in between. For the CDR3, the DNA is TGTGCCAGCGGAACTGGGGAGGTGGCTGAAGCTTTCTTT. Its protein product is CASGTGEVAEAFF.

A few counts support this clone. The genes are TRBV15 and TRBJ1-2, with D possibly being TRBD1 (6 bases). The germline CDR1 and CDR2 sequences are LNHNV and YYDKDF (reference sequence). V was pared by 0 bases and J by 0 bases, with 11 bases between. The CDR3 has 16 amino acids. DNA for the CDR3: TGTGCCACCAGCAGAGAAGCCGGGACATCTAACTATGGCTACACCTTC. This sequence encodes CATSREAGTSNYGYTF.

This clone was found a few times. The chain is built from TRBV27 and TRBJ2-7, with TRBD1 as a possible D gene (6 bases). The V gene's germline CDR1 is MNHEY and CDR2 SMNVEV (reference sequence). The V end was cut by 4 bases, the J end by 0 bases, with 10 bases between. The CDR3 is 14 residues long. The chain's CDR3 is CASSYDRSSYEQYF. The CDR3 DNA reads TGTGCCAGCAGTTACGACAGGAGCTCCTACGAGCAGTACTTC.

Only one count was recorded for this clone. The J gene is TRBJ2-5, the V gene TRBV19; 8 bases fit TRBD2. Germline-derived CDR1 and CDR2 are LNHDA and SQIVND (reference sequence). V gave up 5 bases and J gave up 5 bases; unmatched junction bases: 13. The CDR3 runs to 16 residues. CDR3 nucleotide sequence: TGTGCCAGTAGTTTGGCCGCAGCGGGAGTATCTGAGACCCAGTACTTC. This gives the protein CASSLAAAGVSETQYF.

The count of this clone is one. The chain is built from TRBV6-6 and TRBJ1-5, with 8 nucleotides matching TRBD1. The CDR3 runs to 16 residues. In germline, CDR1 is MNHNY, CDR2 SVGAGI (reference sequence). Losses at the gene ends were 6 bases for V and 3 bases for J; bases not matched to a gene: 10. The CDR3 here is CASSPGQGPFNQPQHF. CDR3 in DNA: TGTGCCAGCAGCCCCGGACAGGGTCCGTTCAATCAGCCCCAGCATTTT.

V gene TRBV10-3 combines with J gene TRBJ2-1, with 8 bases that match TRBD2. Trimming took 5 bases from V and 4 from J; bases not matched to a gene: 4. The CDR3 sequence is 14 residues long. Germline loops: CDR1 ENHRY, CDR2 SYGVKD. The CDR3 region has the DNA TGTGCCATCAGTCCTAGCGGGTATTACAATGAGCAGTTCTTC. This translates into CAISPSGYYNEQFF.

The chain has TRBV5-6 and TRBJ1-2; 7 bases are shared with TRBD1. CDR1 is SGHDT, CDR2 YYEEEE, per germline. J lost 4 bases, V lost 4 bases, and 13 bases had no gene match. This CDR3 is built from 16 residues. The CDR3 loop is CASSRKTGPPFYGYTF. The CDR3 nucleotides are TGTGCCAGCAGCCGGAAGACAGGGCCCCCATTCTATGGCTACACCTTC.

V usage is TRBV11-2 and J usage is TRBJ1-1; no reliable D call. Germline values: CDR1 SGHAT, CDR2 FQNNGV. Trimming shortened V by 6 bases and J by 10 bases, and 18 bases separated the two germline ends. CDR3 length: 13 amino acids. The CDR3 loop is CASREATRVVAFF. The CDR3 nucleotides are TGTGCCAGCAGGGAAGCCACCCGGGTAGTAGCTTTCTTT.

This chain connects TRBV2 to TRBJ1-1, with a tentative D call TRBD1 (5 bases). The CDR3 length is 13 residues. V was cut by 9 bases and J by 0 bases, with 11 bases left in between. CDR1 SNHLY and CDR2 FYNNEI come from the germline V gene. The CDR3 DNA reads as TGTGCCAGTTCAGGGTTAATGAACACTGAAGCTTTCTTT. Residues: CASSGLMNTEAFF. Combining the CDR3 with reference TRBV2 and TRBJ1-1 gives the whole variable domain EPEVTQTPSHQVTQMGQEVILRCVPISNHLYFYWYRQILGQKVEFLVSFYNNEISEKSEIFDDQFSVERPDGSNFTLKIRSTKLEDSAMYFCASSGLMNTEAFFGQGTRLTVV.

CDR3 bases: TGCGCCAGCAGCCAAGATCCCGGGACAGATTACGAGCAGTACTTC. This translates into CASSQDPGTDYEQYF. The J gene is TRBJ2-7, the V gene TRBV4-3; 7 nucleotides line up with TRBD1. The V and J ends lost 0 bases and 4 bases, in that order; junction bases with no gene match: 6. The CDR3 covers 15 residues. Germline V gene sequence: CDR1 LGHNA, CDR2 YSLEER.

The rearrangement uses TRBV7-6 and TRBJ2-7, with D possibly being TRBD2 (5 bases). The length of the CDR3 is 16 residues. The germline V and J ends were trimmed by 5 bases and 7 bases, with 24 bases remaining between them. CDR1 and CDR2 from the germline V gene are SGHVS and FNYEAQ. The CDR3: CASSLTRGSSFEEQYF. The CDR3 DNA is TGTGCCAGCAGCCTAACGCGCGGGTCCAGTTTCGAGGAGCAGTACTTC.